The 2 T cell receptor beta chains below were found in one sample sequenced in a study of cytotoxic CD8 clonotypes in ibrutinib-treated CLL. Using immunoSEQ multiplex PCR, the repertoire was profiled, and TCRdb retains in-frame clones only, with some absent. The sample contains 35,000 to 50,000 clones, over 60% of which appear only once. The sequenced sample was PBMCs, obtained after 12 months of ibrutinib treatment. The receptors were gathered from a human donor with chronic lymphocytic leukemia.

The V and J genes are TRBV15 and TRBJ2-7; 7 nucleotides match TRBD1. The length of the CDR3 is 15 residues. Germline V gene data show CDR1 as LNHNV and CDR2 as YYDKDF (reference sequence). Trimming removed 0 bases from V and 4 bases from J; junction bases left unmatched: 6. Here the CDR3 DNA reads TGTGCCACCAGCAGAGAAGGGGGCGCTTCGTACGAGCAGTACTTC. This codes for CATSREGGASYEQYF.

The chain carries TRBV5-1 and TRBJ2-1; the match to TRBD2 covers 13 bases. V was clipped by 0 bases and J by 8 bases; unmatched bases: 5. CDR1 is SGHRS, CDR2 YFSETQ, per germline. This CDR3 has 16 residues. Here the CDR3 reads CASSLALAGGPDEQFF. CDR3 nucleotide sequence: TGCGCCAGCAGCTTGGCACTAGCGGGAGGGCCCGATGAGCAGTTCTTC.